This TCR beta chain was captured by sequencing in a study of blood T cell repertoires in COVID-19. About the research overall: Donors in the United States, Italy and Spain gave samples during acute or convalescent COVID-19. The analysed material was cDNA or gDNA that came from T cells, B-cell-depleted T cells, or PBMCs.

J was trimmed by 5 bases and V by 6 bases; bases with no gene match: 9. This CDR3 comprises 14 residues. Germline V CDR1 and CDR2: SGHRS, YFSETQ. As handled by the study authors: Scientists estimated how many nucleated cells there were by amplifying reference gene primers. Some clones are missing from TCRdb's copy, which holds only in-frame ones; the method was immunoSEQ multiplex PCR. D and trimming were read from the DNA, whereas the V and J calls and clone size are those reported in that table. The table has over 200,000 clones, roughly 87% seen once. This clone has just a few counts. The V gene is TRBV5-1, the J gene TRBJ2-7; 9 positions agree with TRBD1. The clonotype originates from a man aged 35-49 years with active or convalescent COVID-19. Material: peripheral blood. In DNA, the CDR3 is TGCGCCAGCACCCCGGAGGGACAGGGCCACGAGCAGTACTTC. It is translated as CASTPEGQGHEQYF. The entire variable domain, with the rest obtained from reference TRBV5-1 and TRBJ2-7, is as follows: KAGVTQTPRYLIKTRGQQVTLSCSPISGHRSVSWYQQTPGQGLQFLFEYFSETQRNKGNFPGRFSGRQFSNSRSEMNVSTLELGDSALYLCASTPEGQGHEQYFGPGTRLTVT.